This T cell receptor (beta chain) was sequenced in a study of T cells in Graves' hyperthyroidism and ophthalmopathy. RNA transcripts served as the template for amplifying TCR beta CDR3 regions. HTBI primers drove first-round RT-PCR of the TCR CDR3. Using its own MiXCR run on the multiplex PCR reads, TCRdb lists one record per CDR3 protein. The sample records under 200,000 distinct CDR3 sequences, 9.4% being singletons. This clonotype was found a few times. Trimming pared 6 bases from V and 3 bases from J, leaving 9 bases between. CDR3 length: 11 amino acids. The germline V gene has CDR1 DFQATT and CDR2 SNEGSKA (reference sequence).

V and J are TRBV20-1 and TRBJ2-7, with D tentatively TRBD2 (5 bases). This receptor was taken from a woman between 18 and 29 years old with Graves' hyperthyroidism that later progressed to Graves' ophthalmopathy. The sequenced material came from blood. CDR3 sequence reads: CSAATSYEQYF. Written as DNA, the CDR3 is TGCAGTGCGGCCACTAGCTACGAGCAGTACTTC.